This TCR beta chain emerged from a study of cytomegalovirus exposure and HLA in healthy donors. Trimming cost V 3 bases and J 0 bases; bases outside gene matches: 4. CDR1 is SEHNR, CDR2 FQNEAQ, per germline (reference sequence). This CDR3 contains 15 residues. PCR primers comprised 60 Vbeta and 13 Jbeta primers. The method was immunoSEQ multiplex PCR; TCRdb's version includes in-frame clones alone and lacks a portion of them. The sample lists 95,000 to 150,000 clones, 75% to 80% occurring once. Sequencing was done on a sample of PBMCs. This sequence originates from a woman aged 25-40 years in good health and CMV-seropositive. V usage is TRBV7-9 and J usage is TRBJ1-1, with 7 positions matching TRBD1. CDR3 amino acids: CASSFRQGMNTEAFF. The CDR3 DNA is TGTGCCAGCAGCTTTCGACAGGGAATGAACACTGAAGCTTTCTTT.